This section outlines one T cell receptor beta chain sequence together with its context. This entry comes from a study of blood T cell repertoires in COVID-19. Study-wide context: Material from acute and convalescent COVID-19 was sourced from the United States, Italy and Spain. From T cells, B-cell-depleted T cells, or PBMCs came the material, which was cDNA or gDNA.

The germline gives CDR1 SGHNT, CDR2 YYREEE (reference sequence). There are 13 residues in the CDR3. V lost 1 base to trimming and J lost 4 bases; unmatched junction nucleotides: 1. Patients from Seattle were sampled longitudinally, starting during active infection. Authors' methods: By means of reference gene primer amplification, nucleated cell counts were estimated. Clones were read by immunoSEQ multiplex PCR, and TCRdb kept only the in-frame ones, dropping some. V and J calls plus clone size are reproduced from that table; the DNA served to infer D and trimming. The sample contains approximately 500,000 clones, around nine tenths of which appear only once.

The sequence was collected from a woman aged 50 to 60 with COVID-19, enrolled during active disease. The chain combines TRBV5-4 with TRBJ1-1, with TRBD1 identical over 7 bases. What was sequenced was peripheral blood. The CDR3 loop is CASSLTGVTEAFF. The CDR3 DNA reads TGTGCCAGCAGCTTGACAGGGGTCACTGAAGCTTTCTTT. The full variable domain, rest sourced from reference TRBV5-4 and TRBJ1-1, is ETGVTQSPTHLIKTRGQQVTLRCSSQSGHNTVSWYQQALGQGPQFIFQYYREEENGRGNFPPRFSGLQFPNYSSELNVNALELDDSALYLCASSLTGVTEAFFGQGTRLTVV.